This is a list of T cell receptor beta chains from one sample in a study of blood T cell repertoires in COVID-19. The protocol was immunoSEQ multiplex PCR, while the TCRdb copy is restricted to in-frame clones and leaves out a portion. The sample holds some 210,000 clones, around nine tenths seen once. The sequenced sample consisted of peripheral blood. Receptors were obtained from a woman in her thirties or forties who had recovered from COVID-19. CDR3s include the opening cysteine and the closing phenylalanine or tryptophan. D genes are given only for firm matches. Size is stated for part of the rows, as once, few or many counts, or as a class when the clone is expanded.

v_gene	j_gene	d_gene	abundance	CDR3aa	CDR3nt
TRBV27	TRBJ1-1	NA	NA	CASSPRFLDSRTEAFF	TGTGCCAGCAGTCCGAGATTTTTGGACTCCCGCACTGAAGCTTTCTTT
TRBV18	TRBJ2-6	TRBD1	NA	CASSPRDRVGANVLTF	TGTGCCAGCTCTCCCCGGGACAGGGTTGGGGCCAACGTCCTGACTTTC
TRBV30	TRBJ1-4	TRBD1	NA	CACQGGNEKLFF	TGTGCCTGTCAGGGGGGTAATGAAAAACTGTTTTTT
TRBV5-1	TRBJ2-7	TRBD1	NA	CASSLSWTGNPGEQYF	TGCGCCAGCAGCTTGTCTTGGACAGGAAACCCGGGGGAGCAGTACTTC
TRBV18	TRBJ1-1	NA	once	CASSLMNTEAFF	TGTGCCAGCTCACTCATGAACACTGAAGCTTTCTTT
TRBV28	TRBJ1-1	TRBD1	once	CASSSRTGTMNTEAFF	TGTGCCAGCAGTTCTCGGACAGGGACAATGAACACTGAAGCTTTCTTT
TRBV20-1	TRBJ2-5	TRBD1	once	CSASDRGRESRETQYF	TGCAGTGCTAGTGACAGGGGGCGCGAATCCAGGGAGACCCAGTACTTC
TRBV25-1	TRBJ1-4	NA	NA	CASSESGELFF	TGTGCCAGCAGTGAATCCGGGGAACTGTTTTTT
TRBV7-9	TRBJ2-1	TRBD2	NA	CASSLLPREGSYNEQFF	TGTGCCAGCAGCTTACTTCCGCGGGAGGGGTCCTACAATGAGCAGTTCTTC
TRBV6-2/TRBV6-3	TRBJ2-1	TRBD1	NA	CASSRGTGGYNEQFF	TGTGCCAGCAGCCGGGGGACAGGGGGCTACAATGAGCAGTTCTTC
TRBV4-2	TRBJ1-4	TRBD1	NA	CASSVPGQGNEKLFF	TGTGCCAGCAGCGTGCCGGGACAGGGTAATGAAAAACTGTTTTTT
TRBV30	TRBJ1-2	NA	NA	CAWSKTAPGGYTF	TGTGCCTGGAGCAAGACAGCACCAGGGGGCTACACCTTC
TRBV18	TRBJ1-6	TRBD1	few	CASSPSAGGGSPLHF	TGTGCCAGCTCACCCTCCGCAGGGGGTGGTTCACCCCTCCACTTT
TRBV6-6	TRBJ1-6	TRBD1	NA	CASGQGGTDSPLHF	TGTGCCAGCGGACAGGGTGGAACTGATTCACCCCTCCACTTT
TRBV28	TRBJ2-2	TRBD1	NA	CASSLLWTGSTGELFF	TGTGCCAGCAGTTTACTTTGGACAGGGAGCACCGGGGAGCTGTTTTTT
TRBV7-9	TRBJ2-7	TRBD2	NA	CASSLGAGGTYEQYF	TGTGCCAGCAGCTTAGGAGCGGGAGGGACCTACGAGCAGTACTTC
TRBV7-9	TRBJ2-1	NA	NA	CASSLGTHYSNEQFF	TGTGCCAGCAGCTTAGGGACTCATTATAGCAATGAGCAGTTCTTC
TRBV29-1	TRBJ1-5	TRBD1	NA	CSVRDRSNQPQHF	TGCAGCGTTCGGGACAGGAGCAATCAGCCCCAGCATTTT
TRBV5-1	TRBJ2-1	TRBD2	NA	CASKGGRAAGEQFF	TGCGCCAGCAAAGGCGGGAGGGCCGCTGGTGAGCAGTTCTTC
TRBV14	TRBJ2-7	NA	NA	CASNRPHF	TGTGCCAGCAACAGACCCCACTTC
TRBV6-6	TRBJ2-5	TRBD1	NA	CASSYLGTDQETQYF	TGTGCCAGCAGTTACCTGGGGACAGATCAAGAGACCCAGTACTTC
TRBV7-7	TRBJ2-3	NA	NA	CASSLGAAPVDTQYF	TGTGCCAGCAGCTTAGGGGCCGCTCCGGTAGATACGCAGTATTTT
TRBV6-2/TRBV6-3	TRBJ1-6	NA	NA	CASSYSLWSSSSPLHF	TGTGCCAGCAGTTACTCTTTGTGGAGTTCGTCGTCACCCCTCCACTTT
TRBV29-1	TRBJ1-1	NA	once	CSASRGIGNTEAFF	TGCAGCGCCTCGAGGGGGATTGGAAACACTGAAGCTTTCTTT
TRBV19	TRBJ2-5	NA	NA	CASSMEQGGLETQYF	TGTGCCAGTAGTATGGAACAAGGGGGATTGGAGACCCAGTACTTC
TRBV3-1/TRBV3-2	TRBJ2-3	TRBD2	NA	CASSLRLAEGTDTQYF	TGTGCCAGCAGCCTTCGACTAGCGGAGGGCACAGATACGCAGTATTTT
TRBV18	TRBJ1-1	NA	NA	CASSPAFGGTEAFF	TGTGCCAGCTCCCCGGCTTTTGGCGGCACTGAAGCTTTCTTT
TRBV7-2	TRBJ1-5	NA	once	CASSLTRESQPQHF	TGTGCCAGCAGCTTAACAAGGGAGTCTCAGCCCCAGCATTTT
TRBV11-2	TRBJ2-3	TRBD2	NA	CASSPGLAGEASTDTQYF	TGTGCCAGCAGCCCAGGACTAGCGGGGGAAGCTAGCACAGATACGCAGTATTTT
TRBV5-5	TRBJ2-7	TRBD2	NA	CASSFNLAGYEQYF	TGTGCCAGCAGCTTTAATCTAGCGGGCTACGAGCAGTACTTC
TRBV27	TRBJ1-1	NA	NA	CASSSPYRGDTEAFF	TGTGCCAGCAGTTCGCCGTACCGAGGTGACACTGAAGCTTTCTTT
TRBV10-2	TRBJ2-7	TRBD2	NA	CASSRGGIYEQYF	TGCGCCAGCAGTCGGGGGGGGATCTACGAGCAGTACTTC
TRBV6-5	TRBJ1-2	TRBD1	NA	CASSYSALGQGYGYTF	TGTGCCAGCAGTTACTCTGCCCTAGGACAGGGTTATGGCTACACCTTC
TRBV7-9	TRBJ2-7	NA	NA	CASSLGLIEGHEQYF	TGTGCCAGCAGCTTAGGGTTAATAGAGGGCCACGAGCAGTACTTC
TRBV12-3/TRBV12-4	TRBJ1-6	NA	NA	CASSPRRNSPLHF	TGTGCCAGCAGCCCCCGGAGGAATTCACCCCTCCACTTT
TRBV19	TRBJ1-2	NA	NA	CASSIARGDGGYTF	TGTGCCAGTAGTATCGCAAGGGGCGATGGTGGCTACACCTTC
TRBV19	TRBJ2-3	TRBD2	NA	CASSRRGGEDTQYF	TGTGCCAGTAGTCGGCGGGGAGGGGAAGATACGCAGTATTTT
TRBV27	TRBJ1-5	TRBD1	NA	CASRDRVNQPQHF	TGTGCCAGCCGGGACAGAGTCAATCAGCCCCAGCATTTT
TRBV5-1	TRBJ1-1	NA	NA	CASSIEGRGTEAFF	TGCGCCAGCAGCATCGAGGGGAGGGGGACTGAAGCTTTCTTT
TRBV5-4	TRBJ2-7	TRBD1	NA	CASSNRDREQDEQYF	TGTGCCAGCAGCAACCGGGACAGGGAGCAAGACGAGCAGTACTTC
TRBV5-1	TRBJ2-7	NA	NA	CASRIGSSATYEQYF	TGCGCCAGCAGGATTGGCTCTAGCGCAACCTACGAGCAGTACTTC